This T cell receptor beta chain was identified during a study of T cell repertoires in ileal Crohn's disease. For the study at large: Median disease duration was 7.9 years; 35% to 45% smoked at surgery. Biopsies of the neoterminal ileum at postoperative colonoscopy form M6 samples. Study-wide points: The median delay to postoperative endoscopy was less than eight months.

Germline-derived CDR1 and CDR2 are SGHDN and FVKESK. This CDR3 has 17 amino acids. Trimming cost V 3 bases and J 3 bases, with 15 bases left between them. Worth noting for this clone: Its antigen is currently unknown.

TCRdb keeps only in-frame clones here, not all; method: immunoSEQ multiplex PCR. The sample holds about 11,000 clones, about two thirds seen once. The time point here: neoterminal ileum biopsy at postoperative endoscopy, about 6 months after surgery. Eligibility required adulthood, ileal or ileocolonic Crohn's disease and indicated ileocolonic resection. Sequencing was done on a sample of ileal tissue. This TCR derives from an adult with Crohn's disease. The rearrangement uses TRBV14 and TRBJ1-6; tentative D call: TRBD1 (5 bases). CDR3 amino acids: CASSHVTGENYNSPLHF. CDR3 coding DNA: TGTGCCAGCAGCCATGTAACAGGAGAAAACTATAATTCACCCCTCCACTTT.